The 18 T cell receptor beta chains listed next were all sequenced from one sample in a study of PD-1 blockade in classical Hodgkin lymphoma. Time point denoted: cycle 4 day 1 (C4D1), after around six weeks of nivolumab. Relapse was seen in all patients after autologous stem cell transplantation, and brentuximab vedotin exposure was variable. Thawed PBMCs yielded CD4+ T cells through magnetic negative selection. Some clones are missing from TCRdb's copy, which holds only in-frame ones; the method was immunoSEQ multiplex PCR. The repertoire holds approximately 20,000 clones, with over 80% as singletons. Sample: CD4+ T cells from blood, taken before the fourth cycle of nivolumab. These receptors originate from a human donor with classical Hodgkin lymphoma.

The chain carries TRBV29-1 and TRBJ2-1; TRBD2 matches at 8 bases. V lost 3 bases to trimming and J lost 2 bases; unmatched junction nucleotides: 9. The CDR3 extends over 16 amino acids. Germline V gene lookup returns CDR1 SQVTM and CDR2 ANQGSEA. Here the CDR3 reads CSVDGGETRPYNEQFF. The CDR3 DNA sequence: TGCAGCGTTGACGGGGGGGAGACAAGGCCCTACAATGAGCAGTTCTTC.

This rearrangement joins TRBV5-4 to TRBJ1-4, with a tentative D call TRBD1 (5 bases). The germline CDR1 and CDR2 sequences are SGHNT and YYREEE (reference sequence). Trimming left V 3 bases short and J 4 bases short, with 13 bases between. CDR3 length: 15 amino acids. The CDR3 bases are TGTGCCAGCAGCTCCGGGACGTCCATTAATGAAAAACTGTTTTTT. The encoded protein is CASSSGTSINEKLFF.

V and J are TRBV5-1 and TRBJ1-1; D is uncertain. V was pared by 4 bases and J by 4 bases, with 11 bases between. Per the germline V gene, CDR1 is SGHRS and CDR2 is YFSETQ. The CDR3 extends over 13 amino acids. The CDR3 region has the DNA TGCGCCAGCAGCCCTGACACGGGCACTGAAGCTTTCTTT. It codes for CASSPDTGTEAFF.

This clone appeared a single time. The chain couples TRBV9 to TRBJ1-1; D is unclear. The V end was cut by 2 bases, the J end by 1 base, with 9 bases between. This CDR3 region has 14 residues. Looked up from germline, CDR1 is SGDLS and CDR2 is YYNGEE. The CDR3 DNA reads TGTGCCAGCAGCGTGAGCATGACGAACACTGAAGCTTTCTTT. Translation: CASSVSMTNTEAFF.

Details on this clone: One junction end does not reproduce the germline sequence, and a read error may be involved. The V gene is TRBV5-1, the J gene TRBJ1-5; a weak D match, TRBD1 (5 bases). The length of the CDR3 is 15 residues. The germline CDR1 and CDR2 sequences are SGHRS and YFSETQ. CDR3 residues: CASRPGTAPNQPQRF. The CDR3 nucleotides read TGCGCCAGCAGACCCGGGACGGCACCCAATCAGCCCCAGCGTTTT.

The chain is built from TRBV5-1 and TRBJ1-3; D not resolved. The germline V gene has CDR1 SGHRS and CDR2 YFSETQ. This CDR3 spans 16 amino acids. Trimming left V 0 bases short and J 0 bases short, with 10 bases between. The CDR3 coding sequence is TGCGCCAGCAGCTTGGCAGTCGGTAGCTCTGGAAACACCATATATTTT. Its translation is CASSLAVGSSGNTIYF.

The rearrangement joins TRBV28 to TRBJ2-7; D is perhaps TRBD1 or TRBD2 (5 bases each). This CDR3 is 14 amino acids long. Trimming pared 6 bases from V and 2 bases from J, leaving 14 bases between. Germline CDR1 is MDHEN and CDR2 is SYDVKM. The CDR3 reads CASSTPGQAYEQYF. Written as DNA, the CDR3 is TGTGCCAGCAGCACCCCGGGGCAGGCCTACGAGCAGTACTTC.

There are a few counts of this clone. The V gene is TRBV6-7, the J gene TRBJ1-5; unclear D gene. TRBV6-7 is assigned to the ORF class and has an uncertain function. The V and J ends lost 11 bases and 8 bases respectively, with 16 bases between them. The CDR3 spans 12 residues. The DNA of the CDR3 is TGTGCCGGTTGGAACGGAATCGAGCCCCAGCATTTT. Translation gives CAGWNGIEPQHF.

This chain joins TRBV18 and TRBJ2-3; 12 bases line up with TRBD2. The CDR3 spans 16 residues. The germline CDR1 and CDR2 sequences are KGHSH and LQKENI. J was trimmed by 3 bases and V by 3 bases; bases with no gene match: 4. DNA for the CDR3: TGTGCCAGCTCACCCTGGACTAGCGGGATTACAGATACGCAGTATTTT. Translated, it gives CASSPWTSGITDTQYF.

This clone has a single count. This sequence joins TRBV6-5 and TRBJ2-7, with 9 bases matching TRBD1. Germline assignment: CDR1 MNHEY and CDR2 SVGAGI. The trim removed 4 bases at V and 3 bases at J, leaving 7 bases unmatched. The CDR3 sequence is 15 residues long. The CDR3 spells CASSLTGQGYYEQYF. Here the CDR3 DNA reads TGTGCCAGCAGTTTAACGGGACAGGGCTACTACGAGCAGTACTTC.

J is TRBJ2-2 and V is TRBV9, with 8 bases aligning to TRBD2. CDR1 and CDR2 (germline): SGDLS, YYNGEE. V lost 0 bases and J lost 5; bases outside the gene matches: 6. This CDR3 is 16 amino acids long. DNA for the CDR3: TGTGCCAGCAGCGTAGGGACTAGCCCCGGAACCGGGGAGCTGTTTTTT. It translates to CASSVGTSPGTGELFF. The whole variable domain, remainder taken from reference TRBV9 and TRBJ2-2, is DSGVTQTPKHLITATGQRVTLRCSPRSGDLSVYWYQQSLDQGLQFLIQYYNGEERAKGNILERFSAQQFPDLHSELNLSSLELGDSALYFCASSVGTSPGTGELFFGEGSRLTVL.

The rearrangement links TRBV2 to TRBJ2-7, with D maybe TRBD2 (5 bases). V lost 4 bases and J 6 bases, leaving 19 bases between the germline ends. Germline CDR1 is SNHLY and CDR2 is FYNNEI. This CDR3 region has 15 residues. This chain's CDR3 is CASSGFRGSTGEQYF. DNA for the CDR3: TGTGCCAGCAGTGGCTTTCGTGGGAGCACGGGCGAGCAGTACTTC.

This chain's CDR3 is CASKGTQKNTEAFF. The CDR3, as DNA: TGTGCCTCCAAAGGGACTCAGAAGAACACTGAAGCTTTCTTT. V is TRBV19 and J is TRBJ1-1; perhaps TRBD1 as D (5 bases). The germline gives CDR1 LNHDA, CDR2 SQIVND (reference sequence). The CDR3 has 14 amino acids. Trimming stripped 11 bases from V and 1 base from J, with 17 bases between.

The rearrangement uses TRBV6-6 and TRBJ1-2; 8 bases match TRBD1. The CDR3 length is 16 residues. Per the germline V gene, CDR1 is MNHNY and CDR2 is SVGAGI (reference sequence). Germline trimming cut 2 bases from V and 4 bases from J; bases unmatched to any gene: 9. CDR3 sequence reads: CASSYDQQGDGYGYTF. The CDR3 region has the DNA TGTGCCAGCAGTTACGACCAACAGGGGGATGGCTATGGCTACACCTTC.

The chain carries TRBV6-5 and TRBJ1-5; D not certain. CDR1 is MNHEY, CDR2 SVGAGI, per germline. V was cut by 10 bases and J by 3 bases, with 13 bases left in between. This CDR3 is 13 amino acids long. DNA of the CDR3: TGTGCCACCTCTGGAGGGAACAATCAGCCCCAGCATTTT. Translating gives CATSGGNNQPQHF.

This clone was seen a single time. The junction shows a germline mismatch at one end, possibly a read error. The identical CDR3 is also encoded by other nucleotide sequences in the sample. The CDR3 DNA is TGTGCCAGCAGCGGTACAGGGATTGAAAAGCTGTTTTTT. It encodes CASSGTGIEKLFF. J is TRBJ1-4 and V is TRBV5-4; a possible D gene is TRBD1 (6 bases). The CDR3 loop spans 13 amino acids. Per the germline V gene, CDR1 is SGHNT and CDR2 is YYREEE (reference sequence).

V gene TRBV7-2 combines with J gene TRBJ2-1, with D maybe TRBD1 (5 bases). The germline V gene encodes CDR1 SGHTA and CDR2 FQGNSA. The CDR3 totals 15 residues. Trimming removed 4 bases from V and 3 bases from J, with 13 bases in between. Here the CDR3 reads CASSSRAAYYNEQFF. The DNA of the CDR3 is TGTGCCAGCAGCTCCAGGGCCGCTTACTACAATGAGCAGTTCTTC.

The CDR3 DNA follows: TGTGCCAGCAGTTTACCCGAGCAGTACTTC. Translation gives CASSLPEQYF. The rearrangement links TRBV28 to TRBJ2-7; no clear D. Germline V gene sequence: CDR1 MDHEN, CDR2 SYDVKM. The CDR3 consists of 10 residues. Trimming left V 2 bases short and J 6 bases short, with 2 bases between.